The entry below gives a single T cell receptor (beta chain) sequence along with its context. Its cognate antigen is unknown. This entry comes from a study of radiation and T cells in renal cell carcinoma. Study-level results: In blood, top tumor clones expanded by 2 weeks, shrinking by 4. Baseline intratumoral clonotype presence is unknown without pretreatment biopsies.

The CDR3 runs to 15 residues. CDR1 and CDR2 (germline): LGHNA, YSLEER. V was shortened by 0 bases and J by 4 bases, with 10 bases between the two germline ends. Some clones are missing from TCRdb's copy, which holds only in-frame ones; the method was immunoSEQ multiplex PCR. This table holds some 100,000 clones, 82% found once. Time point noted: baseline pretreatment blood. As for treatment: 15 Gy SBRT to primary tumor, nephrectomy 4 weeks later. Blood was sampled at baseline, 2 weeks and 4 weeks after SBRT. The chain carries TRBV4-3 and TRBJ2-1, with D possibly TRBD2 on 7 matching bases. This TCR derives from a man aged 60-69 years with renal cell carcinoma. Sequenced material: blood, taken from a patient whose treatment included radiotherapy and nephrectomy. Here the CDR3 reads CASSQDRGGYNEQFF. As DNA, the CDR3 is TGCGCCAGCAGCCAAGACAGGGGAGGGTACAATGAGCAGTTCTTC.